This TCR beta chain is drawn from a study of regulatory T cells in long-lasting Graves disease. This clonotype occurred a few times. Its antigen remains unidentified. The authors built TCR beta libraries using iRepertoire HTBI primers and Arm-PCR of CDR3 regions. Each CDR3 protein is one row after TCRdb ran MiXCR on the multiplex PCR reads. The sample consists of roughly 400,000 distinct CDR3 sequences, about 15% of them appearing once. Noted time point: newly diagnosed GD, antithyroid drugs for less than 3 months. Isolated PBMC RNA provided the starting material for the TCR library. Regarding the study as a whole: Shared public clonotypes totalled 2,741 in persistent patients, compared with around 930 in new patients.

This CDR3 contains 13 residues. Per the germline V gene, CDR1 is SEHNR and CDR2 is FQNEAQ (reference sequence). V lost 5 bases and J lost 6; bases outside the gene matches: 6. These data also featured in a second study, about T cells in Graves' hyperthyroidism and ophthalmopathy.

This material consisted of peripheral blood mononuclear cells (PBMCs), taken at new diagnosis, from a patient treated with antithyroid drugs. The source of this sequence is a young woman with Graves disease. This sequence joins TRBV7-9 and TRBJ1-1; 7 bases map to TRBD1. The CDR3 sequence is CASSPSGTAEAFF. CDR3 bases: TGTGCCAGCAGCCCTTCCGGGACAGCTGAAGCTTTCTTT.